This T cell receptor beta chain came from a study of shared clonotypes between healthy human individuals. Study outcomes and limitations: On the whole, naive subsets had larger estimated richness than memory subsets had. Non-shared clonotypes had lower generation probabilities than clonotypes shared by all four sorted-subset donors.

A word on this clone: Its antigen is currently unknown. The sample contains more than one DNA sequence encoding this CDR3.

In germline, CDR1 is SGHRS, CDR2 YFSETQ. CDR3 length: 14 residues. V lost 4 bases, J lost 7 bases, and 6 bases stayed unmatched. Division of CD4+ cells produced a CD45RA+ naive subset and a CD45RA-negative memory subset. Sequenced by immunoSEQ multiplex PCR; TCRdb stores in-frame clones only, minus some. The sample lists 550,000 to 800,000 clones, roughly 70% occurring once. The clonotype originates from a woman in her twenties or thirties in good health. This chain joins TRBV5-1 and TRBJ1-5; 9 nucleotides align to TRBD1. Sequenced material: memory CD4+ T cells sorted from blood. Subset indicated: CD45RA-negative fraction. CDR3 residues: CASSPGTGWQPQHF. As DNA, the CDR3 is TGCGCCAGCAGCCCAGGGACAGGGTGGCAGCCCCAGCATTTT.